What follows are 9 T cell receptor beta chains derived from one specimen sequenced in a study of T cell repertoires in cytomegalovirus infection. These receptors' antigens are unknown. A single record per CDR3 protein comes from TCRdb applying MiXCR to the reads. This table has about 71,000 distinct CDR3 sequences, 20% to 25% appearing once. The sequencing here drew on CD8+ T cells from cultured PBMCs, taken from culture after CMV antigen stimulation. These receptors came from a human donor in good health (CMV status not recorded). Some clones in this sample may be carry-over from other donors' samples.

This sequence joins TRBV7-2 and TRBJ1-5; 11 bases are a match to TRBD1. Germline loops: CDR1 SGHTA, CDR2 FQGNSA. J lost 6 bases, V lost 1 base, and 2 bases had no gene match. CDR3 length: 15 amino acids. This CDR3 reads CASSLGTGGGQPQHF. Here the CDR3 DNA reads TGTGCCAGCAGCTTAGGGACAGGGGGCGGTCAGCCCCAGCATTTT.

V is TRBV15 and J is TRBJ2-5; 11 bases match TRBD2. The V gene's germline CDR1 is LNHNV and CDR2 YYDKDF (reference sequence). The J segment lost 5 bases and the V segment lost 0 bases, leaving 5 bases of the junction unmatched. This CDR3 has 16 residues. DNA for the CDR3: TGTGCCACCAGCAGAGAGCTAGCGGGGGGATCCGAGACCCAGTACTTC. It is translated as CATSRELAGGSETQYF. Based on the CDR3 plus reference TRBV15 and TRBJ2-5, the full variable domain is DAMVIQNPRYQVTQFGKPVTLSCSQTLNHNVMYWYQQKSSQAPKLLFHYYDKDFNNEADTPDNFQSRRPNTSFCFLDIRSPGLGDTAMYLCATSRELAGGSETQYFGPGTRLLVL.

The V and J genes are TRBV7-3 and TRBJ1-1; unclear D gene. This CDR3 spans 13 amino acids. Trimming took off 4 bases at V and 1 base at J, with 7 bases between the two ends. Looked up from germline, CDR1 is SGHTA and CDR2 is FQGTGA. In nucleotides, the CDR3 is TGTGCCAGCAGCTCCAGGTGGAACACTGAAGCTTTCTTT. This codes for CASSSRWNTEAFF.

A few counts support this clonotype. This chain joins TRBV7-9 and TRBJ2-7; 7 bases are shared with TRBD1. With V trimmed by 2 bases and J by 5 bases, 9 bases remained unmatched. The CDR3 length is 15 residues. Looked up from germline, CDR1 is SEHNR and CDR2 is FQNEAQ (reference sequence). DNA for the CDR3: TGTGCCAGCAGCTTAAAAACAGGGGAAAGGAACGAGCAGTACTTC. It encodes CASSLKTGERNEQYF.

This chain uses TRBV4-1 with TRBJ2-3; 7 nucleotides align to TRBD2. This CDR3 contains 15 residues. Germline V gene lookup returns CDR1 MGHRA and CDR2 YSYEKL. Trimming took 6 bases from V and 4 from J; bases not matched to a gene: 10. Written as DNA, the CDR3 is TGCGCCAGCAGTCCGGGGGGAGCTAGTGCAGATACGCAGTATTTT. Encoded protein: CASSPGGASADTQYF.

The genes are TRBV4-3 and TRBJ2-1, with 11 nucleotides matching TRBD1. The CDR3 is made up of 18 amino acids. The J segment lost 4 bases and the V segment lost 3 bases, leaving 11 bases of the junction unmatched. Germline CDR1 reads LGHNA; CDR2 reads YSLEER. The CDR3 spells CASSQPPTGTGGYNEQFF. The CDR3 DNA sequence: TGCGCCAGCAGCCAGCCCCCGACCGGGACAGGGGGTTACAATGAGCAGTTCTTC.

This clonotype was observed a few times. The chain links TRBV7-9 to TRBJ2-7, with D tentatively TRBD1 (5 bases). V lost 2 bases to trimming and J lost 2 bases, with 10 bases between them. CDR1 SEHNR and CDR2 FQNEAQ come from the germline V gene (reference sequence). The CDR3 has 14 residues. The DNA of the CDR3 is TGTGCCAGCAGCTTAACCGGACAAGCCTACGAGCAGTACTTC. It is translated as CASSLTGQAYEQYF.

This clonotype was observed a handful of times. V and J are TRBV7-3 and TRBJ1-1; D unresolved. The CDR3 runs to 13 residues. The V end was cut by 2 bases, the J end by 2 bases, with 6 bases between. Looked up from germline, CDR1 is SGHTA and CDR2 is FQGTGA. The CDR3 DNA follows: TGTGCCAGCAGCTTATACCTAAACACTGAAGCTTTCTTT. Its protein is CASSLYLNTEAFF.

This clonotype was counted a few times. The chain carries TRBV7-6 and TRBJ1-1; TRBD1 matches at 7 bases. The CDR3 extends over 17 amino acids. Germline CDR1 and CDR2: SGHVS and FNYEAQ. V was pared by 1 base and J by 0 bases, with 8 bases of the junction left unmatched. The CDR3: CASSLETGPNMNTEAFF. CDR3 sequence (DNA): TGTGCCAGCAGCTTAGAGACAGGGCCCAACATGAACACTGAAGCTTTCTTT.